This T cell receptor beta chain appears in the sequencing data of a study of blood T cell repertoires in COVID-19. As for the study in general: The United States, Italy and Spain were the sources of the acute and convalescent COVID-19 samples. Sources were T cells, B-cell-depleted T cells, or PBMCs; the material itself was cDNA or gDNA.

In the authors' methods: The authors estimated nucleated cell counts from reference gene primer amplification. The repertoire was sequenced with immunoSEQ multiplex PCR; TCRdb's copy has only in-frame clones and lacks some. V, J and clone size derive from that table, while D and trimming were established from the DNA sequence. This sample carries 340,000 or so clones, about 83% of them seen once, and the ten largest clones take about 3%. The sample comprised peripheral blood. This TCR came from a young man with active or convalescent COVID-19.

CDR3 nucleotide sequence: TGTGCCAGCACCGGCCCCAGGGGGCAGGACACTGAAGCTTTCTTT. Protein sequence: CASTGPRGQDTEAFF. V usage is TRBV6-5 and J usage is TRBJ1-1; the match to TRBD1 covers 8 bases. CDR3 length: 15 amino acids. The V segment lost 7 bases and the J segment 3 bases; nucleotides outside the gene matches: 10. Germline V gene lookup returns CDR1 MNHEY and CDR2 SVGAGI.